Listed here are 17 T cell receptor beta chains from one sample, sequenced in a study of response to subunit inactivated influenza vaccine. TCRdb reprocessed the RT-PCR reads via MiXCR and lists one record per CDR3 protein. The sample holds roughly 570,000 distinct CDR3 sequences; less than 15% are singletons and the top ten take around 10%. The specimen comprised PBMCs from blood, sampled 11 to 12 days after vaccination. These receptors were taken from a middle-aged man who received an inactivated influenza vaccine.

This clonotype was observed at least ten times. The chain combines TRBV5-1 with TRBJ2-3, with TRBD2 identical over 11 bases. Germline V lookup: CDR1 SGHRS, CDR2 YFSETQ. The trim removed 7 bases at V and 4 bases at J, leaving 8 bases unmatched. This CDR3 comprises 15 residues. The CDR3 is CASSKLAGAPDTQYF. The CDR3 nucleotides read TGCGCCAGCTCCAAACTAGCGGGAGCTCCAGATACGCAGTATTTT.

Ten or more counts support this clonotype. An end of the junction does not agree with germline; a read error may underlie this. The chain joins TRBV7-2 to TRBJ2-3; D not certain. Germline CDR1 SGHTA, CDR2 FQGNSA. The CDR3 has 13 residues. This chain's CDR3 is CASSPSGTDTQYF. In nucleotides, the CDR3 is TGCGCCAGCAGCCCCTCGGGCACAGATACGCAGTATTTT. The full variable domain, rest sourced from reference TRBV7-2 and TRBJ2-3, is GAGVSQSPSNKVTEKGKDVELRCDPISGHTALYWYRQSLGQGLEFLIYFQGNSAPDKSGLPSDRFSAERTGGSVSTLTIQRTQQEDSAVYLCASSPSGTDTQYFGPGTRLTVL.

This clonotype was counted between two and nine times. The genes are TRBV11-1 and TRBJ2-3; D remains ambiguous. Germline V lookup: CDR1 SGHAT, CDR2 FQDESV (reference sequence). The ends were cut back, 5 bases at V and 8 bases at J, with 17 bases in the middle. The CDR3 is made up of 14 amino acids. The CDR3 DNA reads as TGTGCCAGCAGCCAAGACAAACTATCCAGTACGCAGTATTTT. Translation: CASSQDKLSSTQYF.

The chain recombines TRBV12-3 or TRBV12-4 with TRBJ1-1; unclear D gene. The CDR3 totals 13 residues. The ends were cut back, 1 base at V and 6 bases at J, with 9 bases in the middle. CDR3 DNA sequence: TGTGCCAGCAGTTTAGGGCCTCCCCCTGAAGCTTTCTTT. Amino acids: CASSLGPPPEAFF.

This chain connects TRBV7-2 to TRBJ1-3, with D uncertain. Germline loops: CDR1 SGHTA, CDR2 FQGNSA. Trimming removed 1 base from V and 2 bases from J, with 9 bases in between. This CDR3 has 15 amino acids. CDR3 region: CASSLDPETGNTIYF. CDR3 nucleotide sequence: TGTGCCAGCAGCTTAGACCCAGAGACTGGAAACACCATATATTTT.

This chain connects TRBV9 to TRBJ2-7; D is undetermined. The V end lost 0 bases, the J end lost 2 bases, and 9 bases lay between the germline ends. The CDR3 has 14 residues. Germline CDR1 reads SGDLS; CDR2 reads YYNGEE. The CDR3 bases are TGTGCCAGCAGCGTAGCCCCGGCAGCCTACGAGCAGTACTTC. The encoded protein is CASSVAPAAYEQYF.

J is TRBJ1-4 and V is TRBV14; no clear D. With 2 bases removed from V and 3 bases from J, the gap between germline ends came to 19 bases. Germline assignment: CDR1 SGHDN and CDR2 FVKESK. The CDR3 has 18 amino acids. The CDR3 loop is CASSQNVLGGKSNEKLFF. CDR3 bases: TGTGCCAGCAGCCAAAATGTCTTAGGTGGGAAATCTAATGAAAAACTGTTTTTT. Full variable domain (remainder filled in from reference TRBV14 and TRBJ1-4): EAGVTQFPSHSVIEKGQTVTLRCDPISGHDNLYWYRRVMGKEIKFLLHFVKESKQDESGMPNNRFLAERTGGTYSTLKVQPAELEDSGVYFCASSQNVLGGKSNEKLFFGSGTQLSVL.

This clonotype has a handful of counts. J is TRBJ2-7 and V is TRBV10-3; TRBD1 aligns across 7 bases. Germline CDR1 and CDR2: ENHRY and SYGVKD. This CDR3 is 15 amino acids long. V was clipped by 2 bases and J by 5 bases; unmatched bases: 9. The CDR3 DNA reads TGTGCCATCAGTGAGCCCTCAAAACAGGGGAACGAGCAGTACTTC. Translating gives CAISEPSKQGNEQYF.

V gene TRBV6-2 or TRBV6-3 combines with J gene TRBJ2-3, with unresolved D. The germline gives CDR1 MNHEY, CDR2 SVGEGT. V was pared by 7 bases and J by 1 base, with 15 bases between. This CDR3 spans 15 amino acids. The CDR3 loop reads CASTKDRRGTDTQYF. Here the CDR3 DNA reads TGTGCCAGCACCAAGGACCGCCGGGGCACAGATACGCAGTATTTT.

This chain links TRBV7-2 with TRBJ1-2, with a possible D match to TRBD1 (5 bases). Germline-derived CDR1 and CDR2 are SGHTA and FQGNSA. Between the trimmed V and J ends, which lost 0 bases and 5 bases, there was a span of 13 bases. The CDR3 covers 15 residues. The CDR3 loop reads CASSLASGVRYGYTF. CDR3 nucleotide sequence: TGTGCCAGCAGCTTAGCATCGGGGGTGCGTTATGGCTACACCTTC.

The V and J genes are TRBV12-3 or TRBV12-4 and TRBJ1-6; possible D gene TRBD1, 5 bases. The CDR3 loop spans 16 amino acids. V lost 6 bases and J 9 bases, leaving 21 bases between the germline ends. Written as DNA, the CDR3 is TGTGCCAGCAGCCCAGGGACTTCAACCGTGGGTTCACCCCTCCACTTT. Translating gives CASSPGTSTVGSPLHF.

In its sample, this clonotype was seen a few times. This chain uses TRBV12-3 or TRBV12-4 with TRBJ2-3; D is undetermined. The V end was cut by 6 bases, the J end by 5 bases, with 21 bases between. The CDR3 spans 16 residues. As DNA, the CDR3 is TGTGCCAGCAGCCCCATGGGCGGTCGATGGGGAGATACGCAGTATTTT. Amino acid sequence: CASSPMGGRWGDTQYF.

This clonotype appeared a few times. The chain joins TRBV6-5 to TRBJ2-1, with 12 bases matching TRBD2. Germline assignment: CDR1 MNHEY and CDR2 SVGAGI. CDR3 length: 14 residues. V shed 0 bases, J shed 12 bases, and the junction held 3 bases outside the gene matches. For the CDR3, the DNA is TGTGCCAGCAGTTACTCGACTAGCGGGAGAGGGCAGTTCTTC. Translated, it gives CASSYSTSGRGQFF.

This chain uses TRBV28 with TRBJ2-1; 9 bases line up with TRBD2. The CDR3 totals 16 residues. The germline V gene has CDR1 MDHEN and CDR2 SYDVKM. The junction had 8 bases not matched to a gene; V was cut back by 8 bases and J by 0 bases. CDR3 loop: CASRLAEGSSYNEQFF. As DNA, the CDR3 is TGTGCCAGCCGACTAGCGGAGGGATCCTCCTACAATGAGCAGTTCTTC.

This clonotype was seen repeatedly, ten times or more. This chain uses TRBV6-5 with TRBJ1-1; D gene unclear. The V gene lost 2 bases and the J gene lost 5 bases, with 18 bases spanning the gap. CDR3 length equals 16 residues. Germline values: CDR1 MNHEY, CDR2 SVGAGI. This CDR3 reads CASSYGGELTGTEAFF. The CDR3 DNA reads as TGTGCCAGCAGTTACGGTGGGGAGCTTACGGGAACTGAAGCTTTCTTT.

This clonotype has ten or more counts. The chain couples TRBV7-2 to TRBJ1-2; D not certain. Germline CDR1 and CDR2: SGHTA and FQGNSA. The length of the CDR3 is 15 residues. With 5 bases removed from V and 3 bases from J, the gap between germline ends came to 16 bases. CDR3 region: CASSPGPQTDYGYTF. The CDR3 DNA reads as TGTGCCAGCAGCCCCGGCCCTCAGACGGACTATGGCTACACCTTC.

In this sample, this clonotype turned up a few times. The genes are TRBV6-2 or TRBV6-3 and TRBJ2-4; possibly TRBD1 or TRBD2 for D (5 bases each). The CDR3 is 15 residues long. The germline gives CDR1 MNHEY, CDR2 SVGEGT. Trimming shortened V by 0 bases and J by 9 bases, and 15 bases separated the two germline ends. CDR3 sequence reads: CASSYSTGTVGIQYF. CDR3 sequence (DNA): TGTGCCAGCAGTTACTCAACCGGGACCGTCGGCATTCAGTACTTC.